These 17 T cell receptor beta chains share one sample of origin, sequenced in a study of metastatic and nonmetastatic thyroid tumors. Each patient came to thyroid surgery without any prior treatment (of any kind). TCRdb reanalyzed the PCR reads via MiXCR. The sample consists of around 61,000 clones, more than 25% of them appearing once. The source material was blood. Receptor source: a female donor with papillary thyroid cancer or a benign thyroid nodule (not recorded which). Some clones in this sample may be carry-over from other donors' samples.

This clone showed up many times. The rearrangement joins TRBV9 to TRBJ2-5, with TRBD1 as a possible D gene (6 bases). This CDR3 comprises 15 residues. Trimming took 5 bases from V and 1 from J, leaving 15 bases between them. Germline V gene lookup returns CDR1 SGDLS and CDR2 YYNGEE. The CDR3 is CASSPGRGFQETQYF. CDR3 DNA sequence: TGTGCCAGCAGTCCCGGAAGGGGGTTCCAAGAGACCCAGTACTTC.

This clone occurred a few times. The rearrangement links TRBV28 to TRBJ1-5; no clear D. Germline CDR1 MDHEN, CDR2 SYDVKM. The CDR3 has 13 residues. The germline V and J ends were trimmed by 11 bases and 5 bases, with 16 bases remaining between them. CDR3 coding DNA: TGTGCCGTAAGAGGCCGAGGCGATCAGCCCCAGCATTTT. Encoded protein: CAVRGRGDQPQHF.

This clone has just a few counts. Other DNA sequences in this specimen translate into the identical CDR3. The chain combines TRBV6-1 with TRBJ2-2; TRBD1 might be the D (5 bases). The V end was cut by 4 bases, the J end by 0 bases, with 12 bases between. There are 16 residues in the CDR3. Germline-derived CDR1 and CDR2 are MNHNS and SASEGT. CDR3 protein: CASSADTYANTGELFF. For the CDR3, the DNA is TGTGCCAGCAGTGCGGACACTTACGCGAACACCGGGGAGCTGTTTTTT.

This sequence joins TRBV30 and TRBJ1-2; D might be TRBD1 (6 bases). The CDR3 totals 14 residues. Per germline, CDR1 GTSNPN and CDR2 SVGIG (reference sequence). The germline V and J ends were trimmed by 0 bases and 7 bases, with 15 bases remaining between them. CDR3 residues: CAWSVNREGGGYTF. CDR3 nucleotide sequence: TGTGCCTGGAGTGTAAACAGGGAGGGGGGTGGCTACACCTTC.

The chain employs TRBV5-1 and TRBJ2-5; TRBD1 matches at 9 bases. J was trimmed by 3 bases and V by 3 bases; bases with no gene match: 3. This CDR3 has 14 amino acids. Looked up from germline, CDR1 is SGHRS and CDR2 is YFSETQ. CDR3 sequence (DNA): TGCGCCAGCAGCTATACAGGGGGCGAAGAGACCCAGTACTTC. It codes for CASSYTGGEETQYF.

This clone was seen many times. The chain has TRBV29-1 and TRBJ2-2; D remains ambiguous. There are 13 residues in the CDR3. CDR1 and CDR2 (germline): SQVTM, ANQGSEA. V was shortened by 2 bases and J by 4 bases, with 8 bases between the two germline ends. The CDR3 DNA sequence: TGCAGCGTTGAAAAGGTCGGCACCGGGGAGCTGTTTTTT. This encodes CSVEKVGTGELFF.

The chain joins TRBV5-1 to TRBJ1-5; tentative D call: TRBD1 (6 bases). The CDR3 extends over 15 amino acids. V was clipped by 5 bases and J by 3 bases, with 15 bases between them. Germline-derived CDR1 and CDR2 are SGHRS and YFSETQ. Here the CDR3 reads CASRQGMWDNQPQHF. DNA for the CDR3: TGCGCCAGCAGACAGGGTATGTGGGACAATCAGCCCCAGCATTTT.

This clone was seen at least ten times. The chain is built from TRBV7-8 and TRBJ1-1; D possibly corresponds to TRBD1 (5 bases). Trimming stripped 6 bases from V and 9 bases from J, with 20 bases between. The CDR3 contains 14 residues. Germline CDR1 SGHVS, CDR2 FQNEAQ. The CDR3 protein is CASRLTRDLSKAFF. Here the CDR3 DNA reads TGTGCCAGCAGATTAACCAGGGACCTCTCTAAAGCTTTCTTT.

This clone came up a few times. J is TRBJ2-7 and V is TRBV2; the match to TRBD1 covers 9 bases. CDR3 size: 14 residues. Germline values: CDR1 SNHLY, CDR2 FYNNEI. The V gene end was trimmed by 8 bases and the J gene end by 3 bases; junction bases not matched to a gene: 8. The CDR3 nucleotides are TGTGCCAGCCGACCTACAGGGGGCTTCTACGAGCAGTACTTC. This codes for CASRPTGGFYEQYF.

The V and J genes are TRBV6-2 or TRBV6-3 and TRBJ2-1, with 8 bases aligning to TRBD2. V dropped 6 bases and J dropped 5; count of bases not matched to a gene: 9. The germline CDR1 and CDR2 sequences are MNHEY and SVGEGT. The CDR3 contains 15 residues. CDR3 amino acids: CASSPGGGAHNEQFF. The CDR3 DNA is TGTGCCAGCAGCCCCGGGGGGGGGGCCCACAATGAGCAGTTCTTC.

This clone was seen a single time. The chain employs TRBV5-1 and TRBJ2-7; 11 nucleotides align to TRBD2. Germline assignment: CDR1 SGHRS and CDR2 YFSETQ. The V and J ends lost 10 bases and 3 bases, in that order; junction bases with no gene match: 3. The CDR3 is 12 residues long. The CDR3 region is CASGTSGYEQYF. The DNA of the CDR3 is TGCGCCTCCGGGACTAGCGGCTACGAGCAGTACTTC.

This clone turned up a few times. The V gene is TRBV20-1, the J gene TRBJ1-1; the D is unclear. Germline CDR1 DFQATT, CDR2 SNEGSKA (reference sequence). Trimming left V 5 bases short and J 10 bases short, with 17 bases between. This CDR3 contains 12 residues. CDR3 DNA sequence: TGCAGTGCTCGGGATGCCGCCCCAGGAGCTTTCTTT. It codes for CSARDAAPGAFF.

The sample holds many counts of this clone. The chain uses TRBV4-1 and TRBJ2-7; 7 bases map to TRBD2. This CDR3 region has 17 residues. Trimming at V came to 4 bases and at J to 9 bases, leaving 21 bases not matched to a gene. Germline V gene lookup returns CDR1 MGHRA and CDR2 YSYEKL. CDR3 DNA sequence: TGCGCCAGCAGCCCGGACGAGACCGCTAGCGGAAGGGATGCGCAGTACTTC. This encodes CASSPDETASGRDAQYF.

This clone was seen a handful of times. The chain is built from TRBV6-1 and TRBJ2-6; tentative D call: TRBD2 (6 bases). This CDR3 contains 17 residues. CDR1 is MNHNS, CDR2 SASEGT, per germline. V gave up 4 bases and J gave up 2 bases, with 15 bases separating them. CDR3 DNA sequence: TGTGCCAGCAGTGTGGAGGGTTCAATCGCTGGGGCCAACGTCCTGACTTTC. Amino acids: CASSVEGSIAGANVLTF.

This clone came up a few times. The CDR3 sequence is CAISDVGQLRYEQYF. The CDR3 nucleotides read TGTGCCATCAGTGATGTAGGGCAGTTGCGCTACGAGCAGTACTTC. The chain combines TRBV10-3 with TRBJ2-7; no clear D gene. Germline CDR1 ENHRY, CDR2 SYGVKD. The length of the CDR3 is 15 residues. Trimming shortened V by 3 bases and J by 3 bases, and 15 bases separated the two germline ends.

The CDR3 loop reads CASSPPTYEQYF. In DNA form, the CDR3 reads TGCGCCAGCAGCCCTCCCACCTACGAGCAGTACTTC. The gene calls are TRBV5-1 and TRBJ2-7; D not certain. The CDR3 contains 12 residues. V lost 4 bases and J 2 bases, leaving 7 bases between the germline ends. Looked up from germline, CDR1 is SGHRS and CDR2 is YFSETQ.

CDR3 DNA sequence: TGTGCCAGCTCACCTTGGACTAGCGGGAATGAGCAGTTCTTC. Amino acid sequence: CASSPWTSGNEQFF. The rearrangement links TRBV18 to TRBJ2-1; TRBD2 agrees at 11 bases. The CDR3 length is 14 residues. The ends lost 3 bases at V and 7 bases at J; junction bases unmatched: 2. The germline gives CDR1 KGHSH, CDR2 LQKENI.